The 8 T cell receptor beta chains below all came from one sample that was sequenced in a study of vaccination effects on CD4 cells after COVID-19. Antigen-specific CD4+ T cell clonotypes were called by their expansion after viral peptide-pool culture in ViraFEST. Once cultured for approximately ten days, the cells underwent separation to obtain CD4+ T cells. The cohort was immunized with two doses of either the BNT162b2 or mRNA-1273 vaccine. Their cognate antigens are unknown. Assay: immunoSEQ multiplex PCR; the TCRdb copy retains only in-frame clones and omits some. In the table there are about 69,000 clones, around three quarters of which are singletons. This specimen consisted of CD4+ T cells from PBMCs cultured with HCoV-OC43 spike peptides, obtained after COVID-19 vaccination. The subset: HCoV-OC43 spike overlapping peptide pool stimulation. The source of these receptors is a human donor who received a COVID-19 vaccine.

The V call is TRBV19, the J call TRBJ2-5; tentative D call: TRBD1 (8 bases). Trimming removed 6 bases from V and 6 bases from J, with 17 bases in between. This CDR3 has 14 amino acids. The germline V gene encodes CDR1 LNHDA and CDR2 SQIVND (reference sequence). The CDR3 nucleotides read TGTGCCAGTAGCACCACAGGGGGGGTGAAGACCCAGTACTTC. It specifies CASSTTGGVKTQYF.

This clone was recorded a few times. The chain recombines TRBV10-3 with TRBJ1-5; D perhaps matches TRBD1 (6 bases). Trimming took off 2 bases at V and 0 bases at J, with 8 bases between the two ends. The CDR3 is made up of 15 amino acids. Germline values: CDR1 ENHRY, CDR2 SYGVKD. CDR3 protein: CAISEGGNSNQPQHF. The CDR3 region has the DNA TGTGCCATCAGTGAGGGGGGCAATAGCAATCAGCCCCAGCATTTT.

The CDR3 DNA follows: TGTGCCAGTAGTTCCGGGTCGCTGATCGGGGAGCTGTTTTTT. Translation gives CASSSGSLIGELFF. The chain links TRBV19 to TRBJ2-2; D is uncertain. Trimming removed 5 bases at V and 7 bases at J, with 14 bases between. Germline CDR1 reads LNHDA; CDR2 reads SQIVND (reference sequence). CDR3 length equals 14 residues.

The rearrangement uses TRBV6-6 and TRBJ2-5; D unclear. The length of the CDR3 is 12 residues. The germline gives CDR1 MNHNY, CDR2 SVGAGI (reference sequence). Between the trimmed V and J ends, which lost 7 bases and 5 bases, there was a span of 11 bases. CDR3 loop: CASNLSGETQYF. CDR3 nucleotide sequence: TGTGCCAGCAACCTAAGTGGGGAGACCCAGTACTTC.

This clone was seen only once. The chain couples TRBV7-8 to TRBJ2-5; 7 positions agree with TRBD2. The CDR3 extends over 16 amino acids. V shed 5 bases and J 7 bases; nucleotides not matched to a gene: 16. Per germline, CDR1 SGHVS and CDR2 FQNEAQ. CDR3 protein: CASSPPNSGRAGTQYF. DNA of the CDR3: TGTGCCAGCAGCCCCCCCAATAGCGGGCGGGCAGGGACCCAGTACTTC.

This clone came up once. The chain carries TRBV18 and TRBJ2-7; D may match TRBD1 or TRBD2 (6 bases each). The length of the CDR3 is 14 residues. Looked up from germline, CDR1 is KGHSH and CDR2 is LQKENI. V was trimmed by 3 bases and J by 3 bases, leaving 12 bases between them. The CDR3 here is CASSPGGYGYEQYV. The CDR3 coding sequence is TGTGCCAGCTCACCGGGGGGCTACGGCTACGAGCAGTACGTC.

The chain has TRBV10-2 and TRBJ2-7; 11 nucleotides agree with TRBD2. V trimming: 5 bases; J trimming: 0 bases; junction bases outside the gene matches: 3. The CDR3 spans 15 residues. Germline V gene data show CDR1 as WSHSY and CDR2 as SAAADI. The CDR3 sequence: CASSLTSGASYEQYV. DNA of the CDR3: TGCGCCAGCAGTCTGACTAGCGGGGCCTCCTACGAGCAGTACGTC.

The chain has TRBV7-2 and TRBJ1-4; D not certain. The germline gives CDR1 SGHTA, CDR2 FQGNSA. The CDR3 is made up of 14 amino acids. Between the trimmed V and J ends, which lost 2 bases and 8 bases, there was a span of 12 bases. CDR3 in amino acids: CASSLTGSWEKLFF. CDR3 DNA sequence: TGTGCCAGCAGCTTAACGGGGTCGTGGGAAAAACTGTTTTTT.